The rows below give T cell receptor beta chains drawn from one sample of a study of cytotoxic CD8 clonotypes in ibrutinib-treated CLL. Profiled with immunoSEQ multiplex PCR; TCRdb holds only in-frame clones, not every one. This table holds about 150,000 clones, 70% to 80% found once. The specimen was PBMCs, collected after 12 months of ibrutinib treatment. These TCRs come from a human donor with chronic lymphocytic leukemia. CDR3s include the opening cysteine and the closing phenylalanine or tryptophan. The D gene is left open where the match is weak. Expanded clones are given a class, and other clones once, few, many or no size at all.

j_call v_call d_call clone_size cdr3_nt cdr3_aa
TRBJ1-1 TRBV19 TRBD1 . TGTGCCAGTAGTCTAACCGGGACAGCACCCTTTGAAGCTTTCTTT CASSLTGTAPFEAFF
TRBJ1-2 TRBV7-8 TRBD1 few TGTGCCAGCAGCGGACAGGGGGCTGCGAGTGGCTACACCTTC CASSGQGAASGYTF
TRBJ1-2 TRBV5-5 . few TGTGCCAGCAGCTTGGCAGGGAGGGAAAACTATGGCTACACCTTC CASSLAGRENYGYTF
TRBJ2-5 TRBV6-6 . . TGTGCCACCTCGGGGATGGAGTTAGAGACCCAGTACTTC CATSGMELETQYF
TRBJ1-4 TRBV9 . once TGTGCCAGCAGCGATCCTAATGAAAAACTGTTTTTT CASSDPNEKLFF
TRBJ1-5 TRBV6-1 . few TGTGCCAGCAGTGGACAGAGCAATCAGCCCCAGCATTTT CASSGQSNQPQHF
TRBJ2-2 TRBV7-7 . . TGTGCCAGCAGCCCCTACTACACCGGGGAGCTGTTTTTT CASSPYYTGELFF
TRBJ2-5 TRBV7-3 . . TGTGCCAGCAGCTTAATGGGCCCCTCGGAGACCCAGTACTTC CASSLMGPSETQYF
TRBJ2-5 TRBV30 . . TGTGCCTGGAGTATCACATCCCGCGGGGAGACCCAGTACTTC CAWSITSRGETQYF
TRBJ2-5 TRBV18 . . TGTGCCAGCTCACCAATTCCAGCAGTCCAAGAGACCCAGTACTTC CASSPIPAVQETQYF
TRBJ2-1 TRBV27 TRBD2 . TGTGCCAGCAGTTCGACTAGCGGGGCCTCCGGCCTATTCTTC CASSSTSGASGLFF
TRBJ2-1 TRBV5-4 TRBD1 . TGTGCCAGCAGCCAAAGACAGGGCGCCTACAATGAGCAGTTCTTC CASSQRQGAYNEQFF
TRBJ2-7 TRBV14 TRBD1 . TGTGCCAGCAGCCAGTTCACCGGGACAGTCTACGAGCAGTACTTC CASSQFTGTVYEQYF
TRBJ2-3 TRBV18 TRBD2 . TGTGCCAGCTCACGCGAAGCGGGAGAAACAGATACGCAGTATTTT CASSREAGETDTQYF
TRBJ2-1 TRBV19 . . TGTGCCAGTAGTATCCCTGGGGCTAGCTCCAATGAGCAGTTCTTC CASSIPGASSNEQFF
TRBJ2-7 TRBV6-5 TRBD1 few TGTGCCAGCAGTTACTCGGACAGGGGTTACGAGCAGTACTTC CASSYSDRGYEQYF
TRBJ1-5 TRBV19 . . TGTGCCAGTAGTACCCTACCCCGGATATTGAGCAATCAGCCCCAGCATTTT CASSTLPRILSNQPQHF
TRBJ2-5 TRBV28 TRBD2 . TGTGCCAGCAGCACCCCTAGCGGGAGCTTTAAGACCCAGTACTTC CASSTPSGSFKTQYF
TRBJ2-7 TRBV11-2 TRBD2 . TGTGCCAGCAACGTAGCGGGAGGATCCTCCTACGAGCAGTACTTC CASNVAGGSSYEQYF
TRBJ1-4 TRBV7-9 TRBD1 . TGTGCCAGCAGCTTAGAGACAGGGAGACTGTTTTTT CASSLETGRLFF
TRBJ1-5 TRBV7-2 . . TGTGCCAGCAGCTTAGTCGGCGTATACTTTAATCAGCCCCAGCATTTT CASSLVGVYFNQPQHF
TRBJ1-4 TRBV18 TRBD1 once TGTGCCAGCTCACCATACAGGGGAGGCACTAATGAAAAACTGTTTTTT CASSPYRGGTNEKLFF
TRBJ2-5 TRBV11-3 TRBD2 . TGTGCCAGCAGCTTAGCCGTACATTGGACTAGCCAAGAGACCCAGTACTTC CASSLAVHWTSQETQYF
TRBJ2-1 TRBV30 . few TGTGCCTGTGACCAGTACAATGAGCAGTTCTTC CACDQYNEQFF
TRBJ1-1 TRBV5-1 . . TGCGCCAGCAGCTCAAACTCAGGGGCGCAGCCTTTCTTT CASSSNSGAQPFF
TRBJ1-5 TRBV19 . . TGTGCCAGTAATATAGGACACGGGAATCAGCCCCAGCATTTT CASNIGHGNQPQHF
TRBJ1-2 TRBV5-1 TRBD1 . TGCGCCAGCAGCTTTACCGGGACAGGGGGCGACTATGGCTACACCTTC CASSFTGTGGDYGYTF
TRBJ1-4 TRBV9 TRBD1 . TGTGCCAGCAGTGAGGGGGTGACAGGGGTTGAAAAACTGTTTTTT CASSEGVTGVEKLFF
TRBJ2-5 TRBV5-1 . . TGCGCCAGCAGCTCCGGTCAAGGGGGGGCTCTTGAGACCCAGTACTTC CASSSGQGGALETQYF
TRBJ2-1 TRBV27 . . TGTGCCACCCGGATTCGGGTAAGCTACAATGAGCAGTTCTTC CATRIRVSYNEQFF
TRBJ2-7 TRBV18 . . TGTGCCAGCTCACCACTGTCAGGGAAATCCTACGAGCAGTACTTC CASSPLSGKSYEQYF
TRBJ2-7 TRBV25-1 . . TGTGCCAGCAGTGAGGACGCCGGGACGTACTACGAGCAGTACTTC CASSEDAGTYYEQYF
TRBJ1-2 TRBV5-1 . . TGCGCCAGCAGATGGGGCCACAACTATGGCTACACCTTC CASRWGHNYGYTF
TRBJ2-5 TRBV5-4 TRBD2 . TGTGCCAGCAGCTCGGCTAGCGGGAGGGTCGAGACCCAGTACTTC CASSSASGRVETQYF
TRBJ2-7 TRBV6-5 TRBD2 . TGTGCCAGCAGTTCACTAGCGGGAGAAGGCTACGAGCAGTACTTC CASSSLAGEGYEQYF
TRBJ2-7 TRBV30 TRBD2 . TGTGCCTGGAGTGGGACTAGTGGGGGGATTTTTGGCGAGCAGTACTTC CAWSGTSGGIFGEQYF
TRBJ2-7 TRBV30 TRBD1 . TGTGCCTTGAACGACAGGGGGCCTCGCGAGCAGTACTTC CALNDRGPREQYF
TRBJ1-1 TRBV7-2 TRBD1 few TGTGCCAGCAGTTGGGCTTCGATCACCGGACAGGGACTGACTGAAGCTTTCTTT CASSWASITGQGLTEAFF
TRBJ2-1 TRBV4-3 TRBD2 . TGCGCCAGCAGCCAAGTTGCCGGGACTAGCGGATTCAATGAGCAGTTCTTC CASSQVAGTSGFNEQFF
TRBJ2-5 TRBV6-5 TRBD1 . TGTGCCAGCACCCCGGGACAGGGAATAGAGACCCAGTACTTC CASTPGQGIETQYF
TRBJ2-7 TRBV7-8 TRBD1 . TGTGCCAGCAGCTTTAGCAGGACAGGGGCTCGCTACGAGCAGTACTTC CASSFSRTGARYEQYF
TRBJ2-2 TRBV10-3 TRBD1 . TGTGCCATCGGGGACAGAAGAAACACCGGGGAGCTGTTTTTT CAIGDRRNTGELFF
TRBJ2-7 TRBV18 . . TGTGCCAGCTCACCAAGGGCAGGGGCCTCCTACGAGCAGTACTTC CASSPRAGASYEQYF
TRBJ2-7 TRBV28 TRBD2 . TGTGCCAGCAGTTTAGCGAGCGGGGCCACCTACGAGCAGTACTTC CASSLASGATYEQYF
TRBJ2-5 TRBV7-9 . . TGTGCCAGCAGCACAGGGGAGACCCAGTACTTC CASSTGETQYF
TRBJ2-5 TRBV4-2 TRBD1 . TGTGCCAGCAGCCAAGGTCGTCGACAGGGGGTCGGGGAGACCCAGTACTTC CASSQGRRQGVGETQYF
TRBJ2-5 TRBV5-5 . once TGTGCCAGCAGCTTGGCCGCAAGGACGGGTGAGACCCAGTACTTC CASSLAARTGETQYF
TRBJ2-1 TRBV4-2 . . TGTGCCAGCAGCCGAGCAGGACCCTACAATGAGCAGTTCTTC CASSRAGPYNEQFF